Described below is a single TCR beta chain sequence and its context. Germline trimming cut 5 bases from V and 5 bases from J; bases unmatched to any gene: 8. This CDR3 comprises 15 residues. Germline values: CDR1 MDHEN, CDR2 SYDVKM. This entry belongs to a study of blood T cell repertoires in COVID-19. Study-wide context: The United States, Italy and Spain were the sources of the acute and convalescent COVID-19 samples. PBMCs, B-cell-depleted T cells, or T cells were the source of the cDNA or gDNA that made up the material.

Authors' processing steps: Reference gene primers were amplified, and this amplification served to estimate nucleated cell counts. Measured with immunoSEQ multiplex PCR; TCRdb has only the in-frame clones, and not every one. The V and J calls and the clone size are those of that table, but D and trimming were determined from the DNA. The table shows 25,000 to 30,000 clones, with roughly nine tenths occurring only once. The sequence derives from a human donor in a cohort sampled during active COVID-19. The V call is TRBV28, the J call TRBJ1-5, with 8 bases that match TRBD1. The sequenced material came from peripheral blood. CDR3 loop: CASSALGQAHQPQHF. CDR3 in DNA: TGTGCCAGCAGTGCCCTGGGACAGGCCCATCAGCCCCAGCATTTT. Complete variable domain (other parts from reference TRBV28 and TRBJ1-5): DVKVTQSSRYLVKRTGEKVFLECVQDMDHENMFWYRQDPGLGLRLIYFSYDVKMKEKGDIPEGYSVSREKKERFSLILESASTNQTSMYLCASSALGQAHQPQHFGDGTRLSIL.